The clone carrying this T cell receptor beta chain turned up a few times. The record originates from a study of T cells after yellow fever vaccination. TCRdb itself ran the 5' RACE reads through MiXCR, one entry per CDR3 protein. Among over 300,000 distinct CDR3 sequences listed, about 4% were seen once. The CDR3 has 14 amino acids. With V trimmed by 10 bases and J by 4 bases, 8 bases remained unmatched. Per the germline V gene, CDR1 is SGHTA and CDR2 is FQGNSA. This chain uses TRBV7-2 with TRBJ2-7; 12 bases agree with TRBD2. The sequence was obtained from a man aged 18 to 29 who received the YFV17D yellow fever vaccine. The sequences come from PBMCs, collected 5 days after the yellow fever booster vaccination. As DNA, the CDR3 is TGTGCCACATCTAGCGGGGGGGCTGTGTACGAGCAGTACTTC. It yields the protein CATSSGGAVYEQYF. Drawing the rest from reference TRBV7-2 and TRBJ2-7, the complete variable domain is GAGVSQSPSNKVTEKGKDVELRCDPISGHTALYWYRQSLGQGLEFLIYFQGNSAPDKSGLPSDRFSAERTGGSVSTLTIQRTQQEDSAVYLCATSSGGAVYEQYFGPGTRLTVT.